Included here is one T cell receptor beta chain sequence, with context. Antigen: not known. Trimming removed 2 bases at V and 6 bases at J, with 11 bases between. The V gene's germline CDR1 is SGHRS and CDR2 YFSETQ. The CDR3 extends over 14 amino acids. These data originate in a study of cytomegalovirus exposure and HLA in healthy donors. General study findings and limits: Cytomegalovirus-associated TCR beta chains were listed, numbering some 170. Diagnosis of cytomegalovirus status made by the classifier reportedly showed high specificity and sensitivity. Data from an earlier analysis indicated that most TCR beta V segments were productive either about 87% or about 30% of the time.

The primer mix had 60 Vbeta and 13 Jbeta primers. The data were produced by immunoSEQ multiplex PCR, yet TCRdb's version contains in-frame clones alone and is incomplete. The table for this sample gives about 200,000 clones. This receptor was identified in a woman in her 30s in good health and CMV-seropositive. The chain uses TRBV5-1 and TRBJ2-2; D uncertain. Sample: PBMCs. The CDR3 region is CASSLGAPAGELFF. The CDR3 region has the DNA TGCGCCAGCAGCTTAGGAGCTCCGGCCGGGGAGCTGTTTTTT.